This T cell receptor beta chain was observed in a study of cytomegalovirus exposure and HLA in healthy donors. CDR3 length: 13 amino acids. V was trimmed by 5 bases and J by 4 bases, leaving 12 bases between them. CDR1 is SGHAT, CDR2 FQNNGV, per germline. PCR primers comprised 60 Vbeta and 13 Jbeta primers. The assay was immunoSEQ multiplex PCR, and TCRdb's table has in-frame clones only and misses some. In the table there are about 110,000 clones, around 80% of which are singletons. The source of this sequence is a man aged 35 to 55 in good health and CMV-seronegative. The chain links TRBV11-2 to TRBJ2-7, with a possible D match to TRBD1 (6 bases). The sample comprised PBMCs. In nucleotides, the CDR3 is TGTGCCAGCAGCCATGGACAGAATTACGAGCAGTACTTC. Translation: CASSHGQNYEQYF.